What follows is one T cell receptor beta chain and its context. Its specificity is unknown. Collection occurred without any documented infections or immune events in donors. The data originate from a study of identifying expanded T cells in peripheral blood. Study conclusions and caveats: Over about two and four weeks, about 15 and 19 clones changed, versus roughly 1.1 between replicates.

Generated by immunoSEQ multiplex PCR, the TCRdb table keeps only in-frame clones and is missing some. The sample has about 81,000 clones; less than 90% are singletons. This CDR3 is 11 amino acids long. V was pared by 3 bases and J by 8 bases, with 9 bases between. CDR1 is SQVTM and CDR2 is ANQGSEA in the germline V gene. The sequence was obtained from a person aged 18 to 75 in good health. Sequenced: blood. This chain uses TRBV29-1 with TRBJ2-3, with no clear D. Here the CDR3 DNA reads TGCAGCGTTGATTCGATGGCTACGCAGTATTTT. Translated, it gives CSVDSMATQYF.